The 14 T cell receptor beta chains in this list originate from one sample, sequenced in a study of cytomegalovirus exposure and HLA in healthy donors. Researchers ran the PCR with 60 Vbeta and 13 Jbeta primers. Some clones are missing from TCRdb's copy, which holds only in-frame ones; the method was immunoSEQ multiplex PCR. The profile covers fewer than 200,000 clones, with 80% to 85% appearing a single time and around 0.93% taken by the ten largest. Sequencing was carried out using PBMCs. These receptors were taken from a man aged 25-40 years in good health and CMV-seronegative.

In its sample, this clone was seen once. The V gene is TRBV2, the J gene TRBJ2-7, with D perhaps matching TRBD2 (5 bases). CDR1 and CDR2 from the germline V gene are SNHLY and FYNNEI. V lost 4 bases and J 7 bases, leaving 11 bases between the germline ends. This CDR3 has 12 residues. CDR3 nucleotides: TGTGCCAGCAGTGTAAACGGCGGGGAGCAGTACTTC. Its protein is CASSVNGGEQYF.

This chain links TRBV19 with TRBJ1-2; no clear D. Germline V CDR1 and CDR2: LNHDA, SQIVND (reference sequence). The germline V and J ends were trimmed by 3 bases and 7 bases, with 15 bases remaining between them. This CDR3 spans 14 amino acids. The CDR3 sequence: CASSMVGPTSGYTF. CDR3 nucleotides: TGTGCCAGTAGTATGGTGGGCCCGACGAGTGGCTACACCTTC. The variable domain in full, with the rest retrieved from reference TRBV19 and TRBJ1-2, is DGGITQSPKYLFRKEGQNVTLSCEQNLNHDAMYWYRQDPGQGLRLIYYSQIVNDFQKGDIAEGYSVSREKKESFPLTVTSAQKNPTAFYLCASSMVGPTSGYTFGSGTRLTVV.

This sequence joins TRBV5-1 and TRBJ1-1, with unresolved D. The CDR3 runs 15 residues. V lost 7 bases and J 5 bases, leaving 21 bases between the germline ends. CDR1 and CDR2 from the germline V gene are SGHRS and YFSETQ. The CDR3 here is CASQSRREDGTEAFF. The CDR3 coding sequence is TGCGCCAGCCAGTCTCGGAGGGAAGATGGTACTGAAGCTTTCTTT.

This sequence joins TRBV5-6 and TRBJ2-1, with 8 bases matching TRBD2. In germline, CDR1 is SGHDT, CDR2 YYEEEE. V lost 6 bases and J lost 6; bases outside the gene matches: 8. This CDR3 is built from 14 residues. CDR3 region: CASNSGGVGNEQFF. The CDR3 DNA is TGTGCCAGCAATTCGGGGGGGGTAGGCAATGAGCAGTTCTTC.

The genes are TRBV7-9 and TRBJ2-7; maybe TRBD1 (5 bases). V lost 5 bases to trimming and J lost 3 bases, with 14 bases between them. The CDR3 runs 14 residues. The germline V gene has CDR1 SEHNR and CDR2 FQNEAQ (reference sequence). The CDR3 nucleotides read TGTGCCAGCAGCCACCCCGACAGCCACTACGAGCAGTACTTC. Protein sequence: CASSHPDSHYEQYF.

This chain connects TRBV2 to TRBJ2-3; 9 nucleotides match TRBD2. The CDR3 length is 13 residues. CDR1 is SNHLY and CDR2 is FYNNEI in the germline V gene. J gave up 3 bases and V 8 bases, and 3 bases lay outside the gene matches. This CDR3 is CASGLAGTDTQYF. The CDR3 DNA reads as TGTGCCAGCGGGCTAGCGGGAACAGATACGCAGTATTTT.

The chain recombines TRBV5-1 with TRBJ2-7, with TRBD1 matching over 8 bases. Trimming removed 4 bases from V and 2 bases from J; junction bases left unmatched: 11. This CDR3 region has 16 residues. Germline loops: CDR1 SGHRS, CDR2 YFSETQ. The CDR3 loop reads CASSGGQVYAPYEQYF. The CDR3 coding sequence is TGCGCCAGCAGCGGGGGACAGGTGTACGCACCCTACGAGCAGTACTTC.

The rearrangement joins TRBV28 to TRBJ2-7, with D perhaps matching TRBD2 (6 bases). CDR1 MDHEN and CDR2 SYDVKM come from the germline V gene. V was trimmed by 7 bases and J by 0 bases, leaving 13 bases between them. This CDR3 region has 14 residues. For the CDR3, the DNA is TGTGCCAGCACTGCGGGGTCCTTCTCCTACGAGCAGTACTTC. Translated, it gives CASTAGSFSYEQYF.

V and J are TRBV29-1 and TRBJ2-5, with D perhaps TRBD1 (5 bases). The end of the DNA fits TRBJ2-7 better, so the J call may be wrong. Per the germline V gene, CDR1 is SQVTM and CDR2 is ANQGSEA. The CDR3 is 13 residues long. The CDR3 protein is CSVVYQGNYEQYF. CDR3 in DNA: TGCAGCGTTGTCTACCAGGGAAACTACGAGCAGTACTTC.

The chain employs TRBV29-1 and TRBJ1-4, with D hard to call. This CDR3 has 15 amino acids. With 4 bases removed from V and 0 bases from J, the gap between germline ends came to 12 bases. Per the germline V gene, CDR1 is SQVTM and CDR2 is ANQGSEA. CDR3 DNA sequence: TGCAGCGTTGCAGGCGGACTTGCAACTAATGAAAAACTGTTTTTT. Translation: CSVAGGLATNEKLFF.

CDR3 nucleotides: TGTGCCATCAGTGGTCCCAGCGGGGGCCTAGAGCAGTACTTC. It yields the protein CAISGPSGGLEQYF. This chain uses TRBV10-3 with TRBJ2-5; TRBD2 agrees at 8 bases. Germline trimming cut 4 bases from V and 11 bases from J; bases unmatched to any gene: 12. The CDR3 totals 14 residues. Germline loops: CDR1 ENHRY, CDR2 SYGVKD.

The chain is built from TRBV6-1 and TRBJ2-1; 14 bases are a match to TRBD2. This CDR3 has 18 amino acids. Germline V gene sequence: CDR1 MNHNS, CDR2 SASEGT. V gave up 2 bases and J gave up 0 bases; unmatched junction bases: 3. The CDR3 nucleotides are TGTGCCAGCAGTGAACGACTAGCGGGAGGGCCCTCCTACAATGAGCAGTTCTTC. Translating gives CASSERLAGGPSYNEQFF.

The chain recombines TRBV20-1 with TRBJ2-5; D gene uncertain. CDR1 is DFQATT, CDR2 SNEGSKA, per germline (reference sequence). With 4 bases removed from V and 5 bases from J, the gap between germline ends came to 5 bases. The CDR3 sequence is 10 residues long. Here the CDR3 reads CSAKRETQYF. CDR3 DNA sequence: TGCAGTGCTAAACGGGAGACCCAGTACTTC.

The chain joins TRBV6-1 to TRBJ1-1, with D maybe TRBD1 (6 bases). In germline, CDR1 is MNHNS, CDR2 SASEGT. Trimming took 5 bases from V and 1 from J, leaving 8 bases between them. The CDR3 consists of 13 residues. In nucleotides, the CDR3 is TGTGCCAGCAGTTTCAGGGGGAACACTGAAGCTTTCTTT. Translating it yields CASSFRGNTEAFF.